This TCR beta chain stems from a study of OX40 agonist ivuxolimab in advanced cancers. The overall study: Ivuxolimab doses were 0.01, 0.1, 0.3, 1.5, 3 or 10 mg/kg every 2 weeks. Regarding the study as a whole: Expanded peripheral T cell antigen specificity was not determined. Clonal expansion was among the lowest in partial responders at 0.1-3.0 mg/kg, especially CD8+.

The table came from immunoSEQ multiplex PCR; TCRdb's copy has only in-frame clones and leaves some out. The sample includes tens of thousands of clones, nearly 95% of them seen just once. A note on this clone: Its target is not known.

V was clipped by 3 bases and J by 0 bases; unmatched bases: 6. CDR1 and CDR2 (germline): LNHDA, SQIVND (reference sequence). There are 18 residues in the CDR3. Autoimmune disease history or systemic immunosuppression led to patients being barred. The TCR sequence derives from an adult with an advanced solid tumor such as melanoma, head and neck, liver or kidney cancer. V usage is TRBV19 and J usage is TRBJ2-2; 11 nucleotides align to TRBD2. This material consisted of CD4+ or CD8+ T cells sorted from blood, taken in a trial of the OX40 agonist ivuxolimab. CDR3: CASSIALAGGSNTGELFF. CDR3 bases: TGTGCCAGTAGTATTGCCCTAGCGGGAGGTTCGAACACCGGGGAGCTGTTTTTT. Using reference TRBV19 and TRBJ2-2 for the parts outside the CDR3, the full variable domain is DGGITQSPKYLFRKEGQNVTLSCEQNLNHDAMYWYRQDPGQGLRLIYYSQIVNDFQKGDIAEGYSVSREKKESFPLTVTSAQKNPTAFYLCASSIALAGGSNTGELFFGEGSRLTVL.